This is a list of T cell receptor beta chains from one sample in a study of cytomegalovirus exposure and HLA in healthy donors. The data were produced by immunoSEQ multiplex PCR, yet TCRdb's version contains in-frame clones alone and is incomplete. The sample has approximately 110,000 clones; about 79% are singletons. Specimen: PBMCs. The receptor source for this set is a man aged 50 or older in good health and CMV-seropositive. The CDR3 runs from the conserved cysteine through the conserved F or W. The order of the fields is J gene, V gene, D gene, clone size, CDR3 DNA, CDR3 protein. A D gene is named only where the DNA matches it firmly. Size is omitted from some rows. Given values are once, few, many or a class for expanded clones.

J: TRBJ2-3
V: TRBV6-5
D: TRBD2
size: once
DNA: TGTGCCAGCAGTCTACTAGCGGGAGGCACAGATACGCAGTATTTT
CDR3: CASSLLAGGTDTQYF

J: TRBJ2-7
V: TRBV18
D: TRBD2
size: .
DNA: TGTGCCAGCTCTCTCCTGAGCGGGATTTTGGGTGAGCAGTACTTC
CDR3: CASSLLSGILGEQYF

J: TRBJ2-1
V: TRBV15
D: .
size: .
DNA: TGTGCCACCAGCAGAGGGACTGTCGAGAACAATGAGCAGTTCTTC
CDR3: CATSRGTVENNEQFF

J: TRBJ2-7
V: TRBV14
D: TRBD1
size: .
DNA: TGTGCCAGCAGCCAGGCCCCAGGGGGTAACCACGAGCAGTACTTC
CDR3: CASSQAPGGNHEQYF

J: TRBJ1-5
V: TRBV15
D: .
size: .
DNA: TGTGCCACCAGCAGAGGGGGGCGGGGGGGCAATCAGCCCCAGCATTTT
CDR3: CATSRGGRGGNQPQHF

J: TRBJ1-1
V: TRBV5-1
D: .
size: .
DNA: TGCGCCAGCAGCTTTCCCTTCTCCAACTCGACAGAGGTAAAAGGGAACACTGAAGCTTTCTTT
CDR3: CASSFPFSNSTEVKGNTEAFF

J: TRBJ2-4
V: TRBV11-2
D: TRBD1
size: .
DNA: TGTGCCAGCAGCTCGGACAGGGTAGACGACATTCAGTACTTC
CDR3: CASSSDRVDDIQYF

J: TRBJ2-7
V: TRBV5-6
D: TRBD2
size: .
DNA: TGTGCCAGCAGCTCCGAACTAGCGGGGGGCATCGGTGCCTCCTACGAGCAGTACTTC
CDR3: CASSSELAGGIGASYEQYF

J: TRBJ1-5
V: TRBV19
D: .
size: .
DNA: TGTGCTTCAAACGGGGGGCAGAGAAATCAGCCCCAGCATTTT
CDR3: CASNGGQRNQPQHF

J: TRBJ2-7
V: TRBV7-3
D: TRBD2
size: .
DNA: TGTGCCAGCAGCTTAGCGGGAGGGCAGAACGAGCAGTACTTC
CDR3: CASSLAGGQNEQYF

J: TRBJ1-3
V: TRBV7-2
D: .
size: once
DNA: TGTGCCAGCAGCTTAAACGTTCGGAACACCATATATTTT
CDR3: CASSLNVRNTIYF

J: TRBJ2-5
V: TRBV5-4
D: .
size: .
DNA: TGTGCCAGCAGCCCCGGGGGACGCGAGACCCAGTACTTC
CDR3: CASSPGGRETQYF

J: TRBJ1-2
V: TRBV10-1
D: TRBD1
size: .
DNA: TGCGCCAGCAGTGCATCTCCAGGGACAGGGAACTATGGCTACACCTTC
CDR3: CASSASPGTGNYGYTF

J: TRBJ2-1
V: TRBV10-3
D: TRBD2
size: .
DNA: TGTGCCATCAGTGACGGCGGGAGGGCCGGCAATGAGCAGTTCTTC
CDR3: CAISDGGRAGNEQFF

J: TRBJ2-1
V: TRBV30
D: .
size: .
DNA: TGTGCCTGGACGAAAGCGGATGAGCAGTTCTTC
CDR3: CAWTKADEQFF

J: TRBJ1-1
V: TRBV7-9
D: .
size: .
DNA: TGTGCCAGCGTGGGGCCGCCCAACTTTGAAGCTTTCTTT
CDR3: CASVGPPNFEAFF

J: TRBJ2-7
V: TRBV6-6
D: .
size: .
DNA: TGTGCCAGCAGTTACTCCCAGGGAACAACCTACGAGCAGTACTTC
CDR3: CASSYSQGTTYEQYF

J: TRBJ2-1
V: TRBV29-1
D: TRBD1
size: .
DNA: TGCAGCCTAGAGCCGGGACAGGGGGCTAGCTCCTACAATGAGCAGTTCTTC
CDR3: CSLEPGQGASSYNEQFF

J: TRBJ1-2
V: TRBV4-2
D: .
size: .
DNA: TGTGCCAGCAGCCAAGAGCGTTACAGTAACTATGGCTACACCTTC
CDR3: CASSQERYSNYGYTF

J: TRBJ1-2
V: TRBV5-6
D: TRBD1
size: few
DNA: TGTGCCAGCAGTGTCGGACAGGGGGTTTATGGCTACACCTTC
CDR3: CASSVGQGVYGYTF

J: TRBJ2-7
V: TRBV5-4
D: .
size: few
DNA: TGTGCCAGCAGCCCAAAAAGTGCGAGCTCCTACGAGCAGTACTTC
CDR3: CASSPKSASSYEQYF

J: TRBJ1-1
V: TRBV10-3
D: TRBD1
size: .
DNA: TGTGCCATCAGCCCATATGTCCCGGGACAGGGATCAAACACTGAAGCTTTCTTT
CDR3: CAISPYVPGQGSNTEAFF

J: TRBJ2-3
V: TRBV19
D: TRBD2
size: .
DNA: TGTGCCAGTAGTAGCGGGAGATCTTTGGGTACAGATACGCAGTATTTT
CDR3: CASSSGRSLGTDTQYF

J: TRBJ2-1
V: TRBV2
D: TRBD2
size: .
DNA: TGTGCCAGCAGTGACGGACTAGCGGGAGGGAATGAGCAGTTCTTC
CDR3: CASSDGLAGGNEQFF

J: TRBJ2-1
V: TRBV5-6
D: .
size: few
DNA: TGTGCCAGCAGCTTCAATCCGGAGGGTGAGCAGTTCTTC
CDR3: CASSFNPEGEQFF

J: TRBJ2-1
V: TRBV6-4
D: TRBD2
size: few
DNA: TGTGCCAGCAGTGACTCGAGCGGGGGTGTAAATGAGCAGTTCTTC
CDR3: CASSDSSGGVNEQFF

J: TRBJ2-2
V: TRBV28
D: .
size: .
DNA: TGTGCCAGCACCCCTCCTGCCGGGGAGCTGTTTTTT
CDR3: CASTPPAGELFF

J: TRBJ1-2
V: TRBV18
D: TRBD1
size: .
DNA: TGTGCCAGCTCACCGACTGGACAGGGGTTCTATGGCTACACCTTC
CDR3: CASSPTGQGFYGYTF

J: TRBJ2-5
V: TRBV7-8
D: TRBD2
size: .
DNA: TGTGCCAGCAGCATGGGACTAGCGGGGGTAGGGCAGCAGACCCAGTACTTC
CDR3: CASSMGLAGVGQQTQYF

J: TRBJ2-5
V: TRBV14
D: .
size: few
DNA: TGTGCCAGCAGCCAAGGGGGACAGAGACTAGCGCCGAAAGAGACCCAGTACTTC
CDR3: CASSQGGQRLAPKETQYF

J: TRBJ2-1
V: TRBV7-3
D: TRBD1
size: .
DNA: TGTGCCAGCGGGCAGGGGGTGGGGAATGAGCAGTTCTTC
CDR3: CASGQGVGNEQFF

J: TRBJ1-1
V: TRBV6-1
D: TRBD1
size: once
DNA: TGTGCCAGCAGTGGCCGCGGACAGGGATTAACTGAAGCTTTCTTT
CDR3: CASSGRGQGLTEAFF

J: TRBJ2-7
V: TRBV4-1
D: .
size: once
DNA: TGCGCCAGCAGCCCCCGGGATTCCTCCTACGAGCAGTACTTC
CDR3: CASSPRDSSYEQYF

J: TRBJ1-1
V: TRBV5-4
D: .
size: .
DNA: TGTGCCAGCAGCTTATCAGATTTTGGCCTGGGGAGGACTGAAGCTTTCTTT
CDR3: CASSLSDFGLGRTEAFF

J: TRBJ2-5
V: TRBV5-4
D: .
size: .
DNA: TGTGCCAGCACCCCGGAGACAGGCCAAGAGACCCAGTACTTC
CDR3: CASTPETGQETQYF

J: TRBJ1-4
V: TRBV14
D: TRBD1
size: few
DNA: TGTGCCAGCAGCCGACTTTTCGGACAGGGGGCTGAAAAACTGTTTTTT
CDR3: CASSRLFGQGAEKLFF

J: TRBJ2-4
V: TRBV6-6
D: TRBD1
size: .
DNA: TGTGCCAGCACCTCACCGGACAGGGCTGATTTTAACATTCAGTACTTC
CDR3: CASTSPDRADFNIQYF

J: TRBJ2-2
V: TRBV5-1
D: TRBD1
size: .
DNA: TGCGCCAGCAGCCCCTCTAAGACGGGACAGGGCACCGGGGAGCTGTTTTTT
CDR3: CASSPSKTGQGTGELFF

J: TRBJ2-7
V: TRBV5-1
D: TRBD1
size: .
DNA: TGCGCCAGCAGCCCCGGGACAGGGGTAATAAACGAGCAGTACTTC
CDR3: CASSPGTGVINEQYF

J: TRBJ1-1
V: TRBV10-3
D: TRBD1
size: .
DNA: TGTGCCATCCGGGGGACAGGTTCGGGAACTGAAGCTTTCTTT
CDR3: CAIRGTGSGTEAFF

J: TRBJ2-3
V: TRBV30
D: TRBD1
size: .
DNA: TGTGCCTGGAGTGTGTCCACAGGGGGAAGACCAGATACGCAGTATTTT
CDR3: CAWSVSTGGRPDTQYF

J: TRBJ2-7
V: TRBV27
D: .
size: .
DNA: TGTGCCAGCGGATACGGGACATCCTACGAGCAGTACTTC
CDR3: CASGYGTSYEQYF

J: TRBJ2-5
V: TRBV18
D: .
size: .
DNA: TGTGCCAGCTCACCAGTTCTAGAGGAAGAGACCCAGTACTTC
CDR3: CASSPVLEEETQYF

J: TRBJ2-3
V: TRBV10-3
D: .
size: .
DNA: TGTGCCATCACTGGAGACAGGACTAGCACAGATACGCAGTATTTT
CDR3: CAITGDRTSTDTQYF

J: TRBJ2-5
V: TRBV5-1
D: TRBD2
size: .
DNA: TGCGCCAGCAGCTTGGGAATTACTAGCGGGGGGCGAAACCAAGAGACCCAGTACTTC
CDR3: CASSLGITSGGRNQETQYF

J: TRBJ2-3
V: TRBV5-1
D: TRBD2
size: .
DNA: TGCGCCAGCATGCGGGGAGGGAGCACAGATACGCAGTATTTT
CDR3: CASMRGGSTDTQYF

J: TRBJ2-7
V: TRBV29-1
D: .
size: few
DNA: TGCAGCGTTGTTAAGCCCTCAGGGGTCACCGGCTACGAGCAGTACTTC
CDR3: CSVVKPSGVTGYEQYF

J: TRBJ2-7
V: TRBV7-8
D: .
size: once
DNA: TGTGCCAGCAGCATAACAGGGTACACCTACGAGCAGTACTTC
CDR3: CASSITGYTYEQYF

J: TRBJ2-1
V: TRBV30
D: .
size: .
DNA: TGTGCCTGGAGTCCCTCTAGTGAGTCTCCGTTCTTC
CDR3: CAWSPSSESPFF

J: TRBJ1-5
V: TRBV29-1
D: .
size: .
DNA: TGCAGCGTTGGGGAGGGGTACAATCAGCCCCAGCATTTT
CDR3: CSVGEGYNQPQHF

J: TRBJ1-2
V: TRBV6-1
D: TRBD1
size: .
DNA: TGTGCCAGCAGAGGAGGACAGGGCCTAGGAGGCTACACCTTC
CDR3: CASRGGQGLGGYTF

J: TRBJ1-2
V: TRBV7-2
D: .
size: .
DNA: TGTGCCAGCAGCTCCGGGATCCAGGTCTTC
CDR3: CASSSGIQVF

J: TRBJ2-7
V: TRBV5-5
D: .
size: .
DNA: TGTGCCAGCAGCCGTACCCCCTGGGCCGTCGGAAGCTCCTACGAGCAGTACTTC
CDR3: CASSRTPWAVGSSYEQYF